What follows are 30 T cell receptor beta chains derived from one specimen sequenced in a study of T cells in Graves' hyperthyroidism and ophthalmopathy. TCR beta CDR3 regions were amplified from RNA transcripts. The HTBI primer set drove a first-round RT-PCR of the TCR CDR3. TCRdb called the multiplex PCR reads again in MiXCR, with one record for every CDR3 protein. This table holds roughly 200,000 distinct CDR3 sequences, roughly 18% found once. The sequenced sample was blood. The receptors derive from a man in his forties or fifties with Graves' hyperthyroidism.

This clonotype showed up many times. The V call is TRBV6-1, the J call TRBJ1-2, with 10 bases identical to TRBD1. The trim removed 6 bases at V and 11 bases at J, leaving 3 bases unmatched. CDR1 is MNHNS, CDR2 SASEGT, per germline. This CDR3 spans 11 amino acids. CDR3 nucleotide sequence: TGTGCCAGCAGGACAGGGGGCGGGTACACCTTC. Its translation is CASRTGGGYTF.

This clonotype occurred many times. The chain couples TRBV9 to TRBJ2-1; D is unclear. CDR1 is SGDLS, CDR2 YYNGEE, per germline. V lost 2 bases to trimming and J lost 9 bases, with 9 bases between them. This CDR3 has 12 amino acids. CDR3 amino acids: CASSVPHPEQFF. The DNA for the CDR3 is TGTGCCAGCAGCGTCCCCCATCCTGAGCAGTTCTTC.

The chain uses TRBV6-1 and TRBJ2-1; no reliable D call. CDR1 is MNHNS and CDR2 is SASEGT in the germline V gene. Trimming stripped 5 bases from V and 5 bases from J, with 10 bases between. The CDR3 contains 13 residues. Written as DNA, the CDR3 is TGTGCCAGCAGTTCTACAGAGAACAATGAGCAGTTCTTC. Protein product: CASSSTENNEQFF.

This sequence joins TRBV6-1 and TRBJ2-2; 8 bases match TRBD1. V lost 3 bases and J lost 5; bases outside the gene matches: 11. This CDR3 spans 17 amino acids. Germline CDR1 MNHNS, CDR2 SASEGT. CDR3 sequence: CASSDSYGQGRTGELFF. Here the CDR3 DNA reads TGTGCCAGCAGTGATTCGTATGGACAGGGAAGAACCGGGGAGCTGTTTTTT.

This clonotype has just one count. This may stem from a read error, because a much larger clone lies one nucleotide away. V usage is TRBV6-2 or TRBV6-3 and J usage is TRBJ2-5; D is possibly TRBD1 or TRBD2 (6 bases each). The V end lost 5 bases, the J end lost 5 bases, and 21 bases lay between the germline ends. The CDR3 runs 16 residues. Germline V CDR1 and CDR2: MNHEY, SVGEGT. The CDR3 here is CASSGRYMGGPETQYF. Here the CDR3 DNA reads TGTGCCAGCAGTGGACGATACATGGGGGGCCCGGAGACCCAGTACTTC.

The chain uses TRBV2 and TRBJ1-2, with D possibly matching TRBD1 (5 bases). This CDR3 is built from 12 residues. The germline V gene encodes CDR1 SNHLY and CDR2 FYNNEI. V lost 4 bases and J lost 8, with 11 bases in between. The CDR3 DNA reads as TGTGCCAGCAGTGCGGGGGGGGAAGGCTACACCTTC. Translated: CASSAGGEGYTF.

This clonotype came up many times. The chain joins TRBV12-3 or TRBV12-4 to TRBJ1-6; 12 bases agree with TRBD1. Trimming took 6 bases from V and 4 from J; bases not matched to a gene: 13. This CDR3 contains 19 residues. Here the CDR3 reads CASSRGQGANELYNSPLHF. The CDR3 DNA sequence: TGTGCCAGCAGCCGGGGACAGGGGGCGAATGAGTTGTATAATTCACCCCTCCACTTT.

V usage is TRBV20-1 and J usage is TRBJ2-2; 10 positions match TRBD2. This CDR3 has 16 residues. Unmatched junction bases numbered 8, after V lost 1 base and J lost 6 bases. Germline CDR1 is DFQATT and CDR2 is SNEGSKA (reference sequence). In DNA form, the CDR3 reads TGCAGTGCTAGAGGAAAGAGCGGGGGGGCCCCCGGGGAGCTGTTTTTT. Translating gives CSARGKSGGAPGELFF.

This clonotype showed up many times. The V gene is TRBV6-2 or TRBV6-3, the J gene TRBJ1-5; no definite D call. V was shortened by 2 bases and J by 6 bases, with 14 bases between the two germline ends. This CDR3 has 15 amino acids. CDR1 and CDR2 from the germline V gene are MNHEY and SVGEGT. CDR3 sequence: CASSYRRISTQPQHF. The CDR3 DNA follows: TGTGCCAGCAGTTACCGCAGGATTTCGACTCAGCCCCAGCATTTT.

This clonotype was recorded a few times. The chain carries TRBV20-1 and TRBJ2-2, with TRBD2 identical over 7 bases. Trimming at V came to 2 bases and at J to 5 bases, leaving 5 bases not matched to a gene. CDR1 and CDR2 from the germline V gene are DFQATT and SNEGSKA (reference sequence). There are 14 residues in the CDR3. CDR3 bases: TGCAGTGCTAGAACTTTCGGGGGGACCGGGGAGCTGTTTTTT. It is translated as CSARTFGGTGELFF.

The CDR3 region has the DNA TGTGCCAGCAATACTAACTCGCGAGATACGCAGTATTTT. It is translated as CASNTNSRDTQYF. The rearrangement joins TRBV28 to TRBJ2-3; no clear D. This CDR3 contains 13 residues. Germline-derived CDR1 and CDR2 are MDHEN and SYDVKM. Trimming cost V 7 bases and J 5 bases, with 13 bases left between them.

This clonotype was picked up a small number of times. V and J are TRBV4-3 and TRBJ2-4; D remains unclear. Trimming took off 0 bases at V and 0 bases at J, with 6 bases between the two ends. Germline V CDR1 and CDR2: LGHNA, YSLEER. The CDR3 extends over 15 amino acids. The CDR3 bases are TGCGCCAGCAGCCAAGATGTAGTAGCCAAAAACATTCAGTACTTC. Protein: CASSQDVVAKNIQYF.

Ten or more counts support this clonotype. This chain connects TRBV20-1 to TRBJ2-4, with TRBD2 matching over 7 bases. The junction had 12 bases not matched to a gene; V was cut back by 6 bases and J by 1 base. The CDR3 is made up of 16 amino acids. Germline V gives CDR1 DFQATT, CDR2 SNEGSKA (reference sequence). CDR3 nucleotides: TGCAGTGCCACGGGACTAATCACGGGGGCCAAAAACATTCAGTACTTC. This translates into CSATGLITGAKNIQYF.

The rearrangement joins TRBV27 to TRBJ2-5; tentatively, D is TRBD1 (5 bases). Trimming pared 10 bases from V and 6 bases from J, leaving 18 bases between. The CDR3 sequence is 13 residues long. The germline V gene has CDR1 MNHEY and CDR2 SMNVEV (reference sequence). The chain's CDR3 is CATRPQGGKTQYF. CDR3 sequence (DNA): TGTGCCACCCGACCTCAGGGCGGAAAGACCCAGTACTTC.

This clonotype was recorded many times. V is TRBV24-1 and J is TRBJ2-1; the match to TRBD1 covers 7 bases. After removal of 1 base from V and 3 bases from J, the junction contained 8 bases not matched to a gene. Germline V gene data show CDR1 as KGHDR and CDR2 as SFDVKD. The CDR3 length is 17 residues. CDR3 sequence: CATSDFRPQGNYNEQFF. CDR3 in DNA: TGTGCCACCAGTGATTTCCGCCCACAGGGGAACTACAATGAGCAGTTCTTC.

In its sample, this clonotype was seen many times. The V and J genes are TRBV10-3 and TRBJ2-1, with D possibly TRBD1 on 6 matching bases. This CDR3 has 12 amino acids. V lost 8 bases and J lost 9, with 14 bases in between. CDR1 is ENHRY, CDR2 SYGVKD, per germline. CDR3 nucleotides: TGTGCCATCCGATCAGGGGACGGTGAGCAGTTCTTC. Amino acid sequence: CAIRSGDGEQFF.

This clonotype turned up a few times. The chain combines TRBV7-9 with TRBJ1-1; the D gene is possibly TRBD1 (5 bases). V lost 3 bases and J 1 base, leaving 9 bases between the germline ends. The germline V gene has CDR1 SEHNR and CDR2 FQNEAQ (reference sequence). The CDR3 totals 14 residues. The DNA of the CDR3 is TGTGCCAGCAGCTTCACAGGTACGAACACTGAAGCTTTCTTT. This translates into CASSFTGTNTEAFF.

The chain has TRBV19 and TRBJ2-3; the match to TRBD1 covers 7 bases. V gave up 5 bases and J gave up 3 bases; unmatched junction bases: 11. Germline CDR1 reads LNHDA; CDR2 reads SQIVND (reference sequence). The CDR3 is made up of 16 amino acids. The chain's CDR3 is CASSHSRGSGTDTQYF. CDR3 DNA sequence: TGTGCCAGTAGTCATTCCAGGGGGTCTGGGACAGATACGCAGTATTTT.

This clonotype was seen just once. CDR3 in amino acids: CSARRQDRGYEQYF. The CDR3 DNA sequence: TGCAGTGCTAGAAGACAGGACAGGGGCTACGAGCAGTACTTC. The genes are TRBV20-1 and TRBJ2-7; the match to TRBD1 covers 9 bases. CDR1 is DFQATT and CDR2 is SNEGSKA in the germline V gene (reference sequence). The ends lost 2 bases at V and 3 bases at J; junction bases unmatched: 5. The CDR3 has 14 amino acids.

This clonotype was picked up many times. The V and J genes are TRBV7-2 and TRBJ2-7; 8 bases map to TRBD2. Germline CDR1 SGHTA, CDR2 FQGNSA. V shed 7 bases, J shed 6 bases, and the junction held 2 bases outside the gene matches. CDR3 size: 11 residues. DNA of the CDR3: TGTGCCAGCACCGGGGGGGGCGAGCAGTACTTC. Translation gives CASTGGGEQYF.

The chain uses TRBV6-1 and TRBJ2-7; tentative D call: TRBD2 (5 bases). The CDR3 runs 14 residues. Germline lookup yields CDR1 MNHNS and CDR2 SASEGT. Trimming took off 5 bases at V and 3 bases at J, with 14 bases between the two ends. The CDR3 DNA sequence: TGTGCCAGCAGTCAACGGACTGATGGCTACGAGCAGTACTTC. This encodes CASSQRTDGYEQYF.

As concerns this clonotype: This may stem from a read error, because a much larger clone lies one nucleotide away. The V gene is TRBV6-2 or TRBV6-3, the J gene TRBJ1-1; possibly TRBD1 for D (5 bases). The CDR3 consists of 15 residues. From germline, CDR1 is MNHEY and CDR2 SVGEGT. The CDR3 region has the DNA TGTGCCAGCAGACCCATGGTGGGGGTGGGGACTGGAGCTTTCTTT. It yields the protein CASRPMVGVGTGAFF.

This clonotype was counted ten times or more. This rearrangement joins TRBV24-1 to TRBJ2-1; 7 bases map to TRBD2. Trimming took 4 bases from V and 1 from J; bases not matched to a gene: 6. The germline V gene encodes CDR1 KGHDR and CDR2 SFDVKD. The CDR3 is made up of 16 amino acids. The CDR3 nucleotides read TGTGCCACCAGTGACCCGCGCGGGGGATCCTACAATGAGCAGTTCTTC. It is translated as CATSDPRGGSYNEQFF.

This clonotype occurred many times. J is TRBJ1-1 and V is TRBV6-2 or TRBV6-3, with D maybe TRBD1 (5 bases). V was shortened by 6 bases and J by 2 bases, with 7 bases between the two germline ends. Germline loops: CDR1 MNHEY, CDR2 SVGEGT. This CDR3 has 12 amino acids. This CDR3 reads CASRTANTEAFF. CDR3 bases: TGTGCCAGCAGGACAGCTAACACTGAAGCTTTCTTT.

This clonotype was picked up a small number of times. The V gene is TRBV9, the J gene TRBJ2-7; 10 bases line up with TRBD1. The CDR3 contains 16 residues. Trimming took 3 bases from V and 1 from J; bases not matched to a gene: 7. Germline assignment: CDR1 SGDLS and CDR2 YYNGEE. Here the CDR3 DNA reads TGTGCCAGCAGCGCACGACAGGGGGCACGGTCCTACGAGCAGTACTTC. As protein: CASSARQGARSYEQYF.

Many counts were recorded for this clonotype. The chain couples TRBV28 to TRBJ2-2; 11 bases agree with TRBD2. V was clipped by 6 bases and J by 8 bases; unmatched bases: 5. The germline CDR1 and CDR2 sequences are MDHEN and SYDVKM. The CDR3 has 14 amino acids. DNA of the CDR3: TGTGCCAGCAGCATGACTAGCGGGGCGGGGGAGCTGTTTTTT. It codes for CASSMTSGAGELFF.

The V gene is TRBV6-1, the J gene TRBJ2-5, with 10 bases that match TRBD2. This CDR3 is 18 amino acids long. Trimming cost V 6 bases and J 0 bases; bases outside gene matches: 13. Per germline, CDR1 MNHNS and CDR2 SASEGT. CDR3 DNA: TGTGCCAGCAGCCTAGCATTTGGAGCGGGGGGGTACCAAGAGACCCAGTACTTC. Translating it yields CASSLAFGAGGYQETQYF.

This clonotype was seen at least ten times. This chain uses TRBV20-1 with TRBJ2-7; the D is unclear. Per germline, CDR1 DFQATT and CDR2 SNEGSKA (reference sequence). CDR3 length equals 15 residues. Between the trimmed V and J ends, which lost 0 bases and 9 bases, there was a span of 21 bases. The CDR3 sequence: CSARDIDADLPTQYF. In DNA form, the CDR3 reads TGCAGTGCTAGAGATATCGACGCTGATTTACCCACGCAGTACTTC.

About this clonotype itself: A read error is possible here, since a much larger clone lies one base away. The chain uses TRBV28 and TRBJ2-1; TRBD2 matches at 12 bases. Germline V gene data show CDR1 as MDHEN and CDR2 as SYDVKM. CDR3 length equals 17 residues. The V gene end was trimmed by 4 bases and the J gene end by 5 bases; junction bases not matched to a gene: 9. The CDR3 nucleotides read TGTGCCAGCAGTTCCGCTAGCGGGGGGGCTCGGAACAATGAGCAGTTCTTC. Amino acids: CASSSASGGARNNEQFF.

The chain recombines TRBV20-1 with TRBJ2-7, with D tentatively TRBD2 (6 bases). There are 14 residues in the CDR3. Germline CDR1 is DFQATT and CDR2 is SNEGSKA (reference sequence). V shed 3 bases and J shed 6 bases, with 18 bases lying between them. CDR3 DNA: TGCAGTGCTAGTTCCGAGGTCGGGGGACCCGAGCAGTACTTC. It is translated as CSASSEVGGPEQYF.